These 17 T cell receptor beta chains came from one sample sequenced in a study of cytomegalovirus exposure and HLA in healthy donors. 60 Vbeta and 13 Jbeta primers were used in PCR. Assay: immunoSEQ multiplex PCR; the TCRdb copy retains only in-frame clones and omits some. The sample holds 180,000 or so clones, 75% to 80% seen once. Sequencing used PBMCs. The origin of the receptors is a man in his forties or fifties in good health and CMV-seropositive.

DNA of the CDR3: TGTGCCAGCAGAGCTGGACAGGGGGTTTCCTACGAGCAGTACTTC. This encodes CASRAGQGVSYEQYF. The rearrangement links TRBV27 to TRBJ2-7; 10 nucleotides line up with TRBD1. The V segment lost 6 bases and the J segment 1 base; nucleotides outside the gene matches: 6. CDR3 size: 15 residues. Looked up from germline, CDR1 is MNHEY and CDR2 is SMNVEV (reference sequence).

This clone showed up just a few times. V gene TRBV28 combines with J gene TRBJ1-2; D gene ambiguous. CDR3 length: 13 amino acids. CDR1 MDHEN and CDR2 SYDVKM come from the germline V gene. V gave up 1 base and J gave up 4 bases, with 7 bases separating them. CDR3 sequence (DNA): TGTGCCAGCAGTTTATCGGCGGTCTATGGCTACACCTTC. Encoded protein: CASSLSAVYGYTF.

V and J are TRBV19 and TRBJ2-7; 12 bases line up with TRBD1. J was trimmed by 3 bases and V by 4 bases; bases with no gene match: 7. The CDR3 has 16 residues. Per germline, CDR1 LNHDA and CDR2 SQIVND (reference sequence). The CDR3 is CASSKGGQGALYEQYF. Written as DNA, the CDR3 is TGTGCCAGTAGTAAGGGGGGACAGGGGGCTCTCTACGAGCAGTACTTC.

The chain is built from TRBV30 and TRBJ2-3, with a weak D call TRBD2 (6 bases). The V end lost 1 base, the J end lost 5 bases, and 10 bases lay between the germline ends. Germline CDR1 reads GTSNPN; CDR2 reads SVGIG (reference sequence). This CDR3 is 13 amino acids long. The DNA of the CDR3 is TGTGCCTGGAGTGGGGGACTTCGAGATACGCAGTATTTT. Its protein product is CAWSGGLRDTQYF.

This clone was counted only a few times. The chain couples TRBV28 to TRBJ2-7; 7 bases align to TRBD1. V trimming: 4 bases; J trimming: 3 bases; junction bases outside the gene matches: 9. The CDR3 has 15 residues. CDR1 MDHEN and CDR2 SYDVKM come from the germline V gene. The CDR3 DNA reads as TGTGCCAGCAGTTCTCCCGGGACAGCCTTCTACGAGCAGTACTTC. Translation: CASSSPGTAFYEQYF.

The chain uses TRBV28 and TRBJ2-2, with 8 bases fitting TRBD1. The germline V gene encodes CDR1 MDHEN and CDR2 SYDVKM. V shed 4 bases and J 7 bases; nucleotides not matched to a gene: 11. This CDR3 comprises 16 residues. The CDR3 sequence is CASSSPPGQGFGELFF. CDR3 DNA: TGTGCCAGCAGTTCCCCTCCCGGACAGGGATTCGGGGAGCTGTTTTTT.

The chain is built from TRBV30 and TRBJ2-2; tentative D call: TRBD2 (6 bases). CDR1 GTSNPN and CDR2 SVGIG come from the germline V gene (reference sequence). The V end was cut by 3 bases, the J end by 6 bases, with 17 bases between. This CDR3 comprises 15 residues. In nucleotides, the CDR3 is TGTGCCTGGAGGACGGGCGGGATTGAGGCCGGGGAGCTGTTTTTT. Translating it yields CAWRTGGIEAGELFF.

This clone was seen a handful of times. The chain is built from TRBV6-6 and TRBJ1-2; the match to TRBD1 covers 9 bases. The ends lost 2 bases at V and 10 bases at J; junction bases unmatched: 11. The CDR3 sequence is 15 residues long. Germline assignment: CDR1 MNHNY and CDR2 SVGAGI (reference sequence). CDR3 protein: CASSYVRGTGSDYTF. The CDR3 DNA reads as TGTGCCAGCAGTTACGTCCGCGGGACAGGGAGTGACTACACCTTC.

DNA of the CDR3: TGTGCCAGCAGTACGAAGGGACACCCTAATGAAAAACTGTTTTTT. As protein: CASSTKGHPNEKLFF. The chain is built from TRBV6-5 and TRBJ1-4; D is possibly TRBD1 (6 bases). The CDR3 length is 15 residues. Germline CDR1 MNHEY, CDR2 SVGAGI. V dropped 5 bases and J dropped 3 bases, with 13 bases sitting between them.

This sequence joins TRBV5-8 and TRBJ2-3; weak D call: TRBD2 (6 bases). The CDR3 spans 15 residues. Deletions cut 4 bases from V and 2 bases from J, with 14 bases between. CDR1 and CDR2 from the germline V gene are SGHTS and YDEGEE. CDR3 sequence: CASSRMGGVTDTQYF. The CDR3, as DNA: TGTGCCAGCAGCCGTATGGGCGGGGTCACAGATACGCAGTATTTT.

The rearrangement joins TRBV9 to TRBJ1-2; D may be TRBD1 (6 bases). This CDR3 has 14 amino acids. Between the trimmed V and J ends, which lost 4 bases and 0 bases, there was a span of 10 bases. The germline gives CDR1 SGDLS, CDR2 YYNGEE. Here the CDR3 DNA reads TGTGCCAGCAGCCGGACAGAAGCTAACTATGGCTACACCTTC. Protein sequence: CASSRTEANYGYTF.

The chain links TRBV27 to TRBJ2-1; 10 bases fit TRBD2. The CDR3 is 16 residues long. Germline V lookup: CDR1 MNHEY, CDR2 SMNVEV (reference sequence). Trimming cost V 4 bases and J 7 bases; bases outside gene matches: 10. CDR3 region: CASSSPTSGISNEQFF. CDR3 nucleotides: TGTGCCAGCAGTTCGCCTACTAGCGGGATATCTAATGAGCAGTTCTTC.

The chain joins TRBV7-4 to TRBJ2-7, with a weak D call TRBD1 (6 bases). The V gene's germline CDR1 is SGHVT and CDR2 SQSDAQ. The CDR3 length is 12 residues. Trimming left V 5 bases short and J 4 bases short, with 9 bases between. Here the CDR3 reads CASSLRGYEQYF. The CDR3 coding sequence is TGTGCCAGCAGCCTCAGGGGTTACGAGCAGTACTTC. Filled out from reference TRBV7-4 and TRBJ2-7, the complete variable domain reads GAGVSQSPRYKVAKRGRDVALRCDSISGHVTLYWYRQTLGQGSEVLTYSQSDAQRDKSGRPSGRFSAERPERSVSTLKIQRTEQGDSAVYLCASSLRGYEQYFGPGTRLTVT.

The V gene is TRBV7-3, the J gene TRBJ2-7, with 7 bases matching TRBD2. V lost 4 bases to trimming and J lost 3 bases; unmatched junction nucleotides: 6. CDR3 length: 14 residues. The germline V gene has CDR1 SGHTA and CDR2 FQGTGA. The CDR3 reads CASSWGGPGYEQYF. The CDR3 DNA sequence: TGTGCCAGCAGCTGGGGAGGGCCTGGCTACGAGCAGTACTTC.

The chain combines TRBV19 with TRBJ2-6, with D perhaps TRBD1 (6 bases). The V gene's germline CDR1 is LNHDA and CDR2 SQIVND (reference sequence). V was cut by 5 bases and J by 2 bases, with 10 bases left in between. The CDR3 contains 15 residues. The CDR3 loop is CASSLSGAGANVLTF. CDR3 nucleotide sequence: TGTGCCAGTAGTCTCTCAGGGGCTGGGGCCAACGTCCTGACTTTC.

The chain carries TRBV19 and TRBJ2-3; 8 bases agree with TRBD1. J gave up 3 bases and V 1 base, and 6 bases lay outside the gene matches. This CDR3 contains 16 residues. Germline CDR1 is LNHDA and CDR2 is SQIVND (reference sequence). The CDR3 sequence: CASSIARDRRTDTQYF. The CDR3 nucleotides read TGTGCCAGTAGTATAGCCCGGGACAGGAGGACAGATACGCAGTATTTT.

This chain joins TRBV28 and TRBJ2-2, with D perhaps TRBD1 (5 bases). This CDR3 comprises 15 residues. Germline values: CDR1 MDHEN, CDR2 SYDVKM. V shed 6 bases and J shed 0 bases, with 11 bases lying between them. The CDR3 loop reads CASRPTDANTGELFF. DNA of the CDR3: TGTGCCAGCAGGCCGACAGATGCGAACACCGGGGAGCTGTTTTTT.